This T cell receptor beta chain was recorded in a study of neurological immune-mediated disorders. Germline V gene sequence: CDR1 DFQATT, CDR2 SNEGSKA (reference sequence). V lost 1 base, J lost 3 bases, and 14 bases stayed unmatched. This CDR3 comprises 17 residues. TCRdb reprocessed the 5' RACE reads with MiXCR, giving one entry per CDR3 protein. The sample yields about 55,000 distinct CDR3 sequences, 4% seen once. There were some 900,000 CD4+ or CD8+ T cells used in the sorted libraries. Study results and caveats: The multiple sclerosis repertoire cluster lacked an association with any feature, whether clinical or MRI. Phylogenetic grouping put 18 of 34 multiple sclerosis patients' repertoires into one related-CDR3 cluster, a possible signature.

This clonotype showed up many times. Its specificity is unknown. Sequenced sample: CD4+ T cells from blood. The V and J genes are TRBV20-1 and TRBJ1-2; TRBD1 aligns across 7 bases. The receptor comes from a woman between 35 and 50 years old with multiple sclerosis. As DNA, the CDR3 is TGCAGTGCTAGAGCTGAGGAGGCAGGGGGGTTTCACTATGGCTACACCTTC. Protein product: CSARAEEAGGFHYGYTF.